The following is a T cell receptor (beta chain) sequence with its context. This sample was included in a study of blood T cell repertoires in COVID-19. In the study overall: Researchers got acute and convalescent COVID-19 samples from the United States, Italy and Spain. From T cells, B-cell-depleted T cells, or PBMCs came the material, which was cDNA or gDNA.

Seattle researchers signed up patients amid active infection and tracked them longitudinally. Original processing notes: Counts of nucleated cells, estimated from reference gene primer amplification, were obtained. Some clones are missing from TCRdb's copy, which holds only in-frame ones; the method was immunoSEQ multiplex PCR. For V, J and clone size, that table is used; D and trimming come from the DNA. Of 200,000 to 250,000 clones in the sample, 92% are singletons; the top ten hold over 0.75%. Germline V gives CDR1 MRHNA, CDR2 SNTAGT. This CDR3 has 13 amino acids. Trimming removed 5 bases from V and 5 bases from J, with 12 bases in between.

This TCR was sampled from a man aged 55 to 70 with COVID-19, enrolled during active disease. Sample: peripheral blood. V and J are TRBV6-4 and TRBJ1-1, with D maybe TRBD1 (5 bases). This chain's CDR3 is CASSTGVGTEAFF. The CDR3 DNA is TGTGCCAGCAGTACAGGTGTGGGGACTGAAGCTTTCTTT.